The T cell receptor beta chain described here comes from a study of cytomegalovirus exposure and HLA in healthy donors. PCR primers comprised 60 Vbeta and 13 Jbeta primers. Clones were sequenced by immunoSEQ multiplex PCR, and TCRdb holds only the in-frame ones, with some missing. The sample includes some 92,000 clones, 75% to 85% of them seen just once. Germline CDR1 reads LNHDA; CDR2 reads SQIVND (reference sequence). Deletions cut 4 bases from V and 4 bases from J, with 13 bases between. The CDR3 contains 14 residues. Sequenced: PBMCs. The sequence was collected from a man aged 18 to 30 in good health and CMV-seropositive. The gene calls are TRBV19 and TRBJ1-1, with a tentative D call TRBD1 (5 bases). This chain's CDR3 is CASSKAGLGTEAFF. Written as DNA, the CDR3 is TGTGCCAGTAGTAAAGCAGGGTTAGGCACTGAAGCTTTCTTT.